Below are 11 T cell receptor beta chains sequenced from a single sample in a study of breast tumors, draining lymph nodes, adjacent tissues. TCRdb recomputed calls from the multiplex PCR reads with MiXCR, one row per CDR3 protein. The sample holds 140,000 to 150,000 distinct CDR3 sequences, 30% to 35% seen once. The lymph nodes were axillary draining lymph nodes from breast cancer patients. Sequencing was done on a sample of axillary lymph node tissue. The receptors originated from a female donor with breast cancer. Some clones in this sample may be carry-over from other donors' samples.

This chain connects TRBV6-5 to TRBJ2-3, with 9 positions matching TRBD2. The CDR3 totals 15 residues. Germline CDR1 reads MNHEY; CDR2 reads SVGAGI. The V and J ends lost 6 bases and 4 bases, in that order; junction bases with no gene match: 8. Here the CDR3 DNA reads TGTGCCAGCAGGCGGTCTAGCGGGGCCCCAGATACGCAGTATTTT. This codes for CASRRSSGAPDTQYF.

The V call is TRBV29-1, the J call TRBJ1-2; maybe TRBD1 (6 bases). CDR3 length: 13 amino acids. The V end lost 7 bases, the J end lost 3 bases, and 15 bases lay between the germline ends. Germline CDR1 is SQVTM and CDR2 is ANQGSEA. CDR3 DNA sequence: TGCAGCGGTAAACAGGGCGAGGACTATGGCTACACCTTC. Residues: CSGKQGEDYGYTF.

This clonotype was picked up many times. The chain combines TRBV6-5 with TRBJ1-2; tentatively, D is TRBD1 (5 bases). The CDR3 extends over 16 amino acids. V lost 0 bases to trimming and J lost 4 bases, with 15 bases between them. In germline, CDR1 is MNHEY, CDR2 SVGAGI. The CDR3 nucleotides read TGTGCCAGCAGTTACTCGATGGTACTGGGGCCCTATGGCTACACCTTC. Protein sequence: CASSYSMVLGPYGYTF.

CDR3 protein: CASSYSVNTEAFF. CDR3 coding DNA: TGTGCCAGCAGTTACTCAGTGAACACTGAAGCTTTCTTT. This chain links TRBV6-2 or TRBV6-3 with TRBJ1-1; no clear D. Germline CDR1 is MNHEY and CDR2 is SVGEGT. Trimming shortened V by 0 bases and J by 0 bases, and 2 bases separated the two germline ends. This CDR3 is 13 amino acids long.

In DNA form, the CDR3 reads TGTGCCAGCAGCTACGGGGGGGCCGCTCGGTACGAGCAGTACTTC. It specifies CASSYGGAARYEQYF. The chain combines TRBV11-2 with TRBJ2-7; TRBD2 agrees at 8 bases. V was clipped by 4 bases and J by 4 bases; unmatched bases: 9. CDR3 length equals 15 residues. Germline loops: CDR1 SGHAT, CDR2 FQNNGV.

This clonotype was detected only a few times. The CDR3 DNA reads as TGTGCCAGCAGCGTACCGGACGGGCTAATGAACACTGAAGCTTTCTTT. Encoded protein: CASSVPDGLMNTEAFF. The genes are TRBV9 and TRBJ1-1, with D unclear. Germline CDR1 SGDLS, CDR2 YYNGEE. The CDR3 length is 16 residues. The V gene lost 1 base and the J gene lost 0 bases, with 13 bases spanning the gap.

On this clonotype itself: The CDR3 ends on some other residue instead of the conserved phenylalanine or tryptophan, so this is likely a read error. This chain links TRBV6-2 or TRBV6-3 with TRBJ2-3; the match to TRBD2 covers 10 bases. This CDR3 region has 14 residues. Per germline, CDR1 MNHEY and CDR2 SVGEGT. V lost 6 bases to trimming and J lost 2 bases; unmatched junction nucleotides: 2. The DNA of the CDR3 is TGTGCCAGCAGCAGCGGGGGGGTCACAGATACGCAGTATCTT. Translating it yields CASSSGGVTDTQYL.

This clonotype appeared many times. This chain links TRBV5-1 with TRBJ2-1; no clear D gene. The CDR3 spans 13 residues. Trimming cost V 0 bases and J 6 bases, with 7 bases left between them. Germline CDR1 is SGHRS and CDR2 is YFSETQ. CDR3 in amino acids: CASSLGTINEQFF. The CDR3 nucleotides read TGCGCCAGCAGCTTGGGGACCATCAATGAGCAGTTCTTC.

This clonotype was detected many times. The chain recombines TRBV18 with TRBJ1-5; 9 bases map to TRBD1. CDR1 and CDR2 from the germline V gene are KGHSH and LQKENI. The ends lost 1 base at V and 0 bases at J; junction bases unmatched: 4. CDR3 length equals 17 residues. CDR3 DNA: TGTGCCAGCTCACCACAGGACAGGGGTCCTAGCAATCAGCCCCAGCATTTT. Translated: CASSPQDRGPSNQPQHF.

This clonotype has ten or more counts. The rearrangement uses TRBV6-6 and TRBJ2-7; a possible D gene is TRBD2 (6 bases). Trimming pared 5 bases from V and 1 base from J, leaving 15 bases between. The CDR3 is 15 residues long. Looked up from germline, CDR1 is MNHNY and CDR2 is SVGAGI (reference sequence). Written as DNA, the CDR3 is TGTGCCAGCAGTACGGGCGGGACTCGGTCCTACGAGCAGTACTTC. Protein: CASSTGGTRSYEQYF.

Many counts were recorded for this clonotype. The chain uses TRBV6-6 and TRBJ1-2; the D gene is possibly TRBD1 (5 bases). The germline V and J ends were trimmed by 7 bases and 1 base, with 25 bases remaining between them. The CDR3 runs to 18 residues. Per germline, CDR1 MNHNY and CDR2 SVGAGI (reference sequence). The CDR3 reads CASTPRGGKATFNYGYTF. The CDR3 region has the DNA TGTGCCAGCACTCCCCGGGGGGGAAAAGCCACTTTTAACTATGGCTACACCTTC.